Following are 12 T cell receptor beta chains from one sample sequenced in a study of T cells expressing NK-cell markers. TCRdb reprocessed the 5' RACE reads and keeps a single row for each CDR3 protein, giving no DNA. The repertoire shows roughly 160,000 distinct CDR3 sequences; the top ten hold over 20%. The sequencing sample was made of blood T cells: a sorted CD56 or NKG2C T cell subset, CD4+ or CD8+ T cells, or bulk PBMC T cells (not recorded which). The receptors stem from a man aged 18-69 years in good health.

The chain couples TRBV19 to TRBJ2-1; TCRdb designates TRBD2, a call that cannot be tested without DNA. This CDR3 is built from 16 residues. Germline loops: CDR1 LNHDA, CDR2 SQIVND (reference sequence). CDR3 region: CASSRNSYGPYNEQFF.

This chain uses TRBV4-1 with TRBJ2-5; as DNA is missing, the TRBD2 call by TCRdb cannot be tested. Germline-derived CDR1 and CDR2 are MGHRA and YSYEKL. CDR3 length: 15 residues. CDR3 loop: CASSQGGAPQETQYF.

This rearrangement joins TRBV29-1 to TRBJ2-1; there is no DNA to check the TCRdb D call of TRBD1. Germline assignment: CDR1 SQVTM and CDR2 ANQGSEA. CDR3 size: 15 residues. The CDR3 loop reads CSVALSGSSYNEQFF.

The genes are TRBV7-8 and TRBJ2-3; TCRdb gives TRBD2 as the D gene, but with no DNA this cannot be confirmed. Looked up from germline, CDR1 is SGHVS and CDR2 is FQNEAQ. CDR3 length equals 15 residues. This chain's CDR3 is CASSWLAGKTDTQYF. The full variable domain, in which reference TRBV7-8 and TRBJ2-3 provide the parts outside the CDR3, is GAGVSQSPRYKVAKRGQDVALRCDPISGHVSLFWYQQALGQGPEFLTYFQNEAQLDKSGLPSDRFFAERPEGSVSTLKIQRTQQEDSAVYLCASSWLAGKTDTQYFGPGTRLTVL.

The chain has TRBV7-8 and TRBJ1-2; the TCRdb call, TRBD1, lacks DNA for checking. The length of the CDR3 is 17 residues. CDR1 and CDR2 from the germline V gene are SGHVS and FQNEAQ. The CDR3 loop reads CASSTSPNSGTGYGYTF.

The chain uses TRBV7-9 and TRBJ2-5. The CDR3 is made up of 16 amino acids. Germline V gene sequence: CDR1 SEHNR, CDR2 FQNEAQ (reference sequence). CDR3 in amino acids: CASSFILGSTQETQYF.

The chain carries TRBV7-9 and TRBJ2-1; TCRdb indicates TRBD2, and absent DNA this call remains unverified. The CDR3 is made up of 17 amino acids. Per germline, CDR1 SEHNR and CDR2 FQNEAQ (reference sequence). CDR3: CASSSSTSGPSYNEQFF.

The V gene is TRBV11-2, the J gene TRBJ1-5; TCRdb's D call of TRBD1 is untestable without DNA. The CDR3 spans 15 residues. Germline-derived CDR1 and CDR2 are SGHAT and FQNNGV. CDR3 sequence reads: CASSPYRGSHQPQHF.

The genes are TRBV29-1 and TRBJ2-7. The V gene's germline CDR1 is SQVTM and CDR2 ANQGSEA. The CDR3 is 13 amino acids. The CDR3: CSAWSDVSYEQYF.

The chain carries TRBV10-3 and TRBJ2-5. The germline CDR1 and CDR2 sequences are ENHRY and SYGVKD. The CDR3 extends over 13 amino acids. CDR3 residues: CAISERQQETQYF.

V usage is TRBV20-1 and J usage is TRBJ2-7; TCRdb outputs TRBD2, but without DNA this stays unchecked. From germline, CDR1 is DFQATT and CDR2 SNEGSKA (reference sequence). This CDR3 has 15 residues. The CDR3: CSAPSEAQKFYEQYF.

The rearrangement uses TRBV11-2 and TRBJ2-3; TCRdb's D gene call, TRBD2, goes unchecked for lack of DNA. The germline V gene encodes CDR1 SGHAT and CDR2 FQNNGV. The CDR3 covers 15 residues. CDR3 sequence reads: CASSPYPSRPDTQYF. Based on the CDR3 plus reference TRBV11-2 and TRBJ2-3, the full variable domain is EAGVAQSPRYKIIEKRQSVAFWCNPISGHATLYWYQQILGQGPKLLIQFQNNGVVDDSQLPKDRFSAERLKGVDSTLKIQPAKLEDSAVYLCASSPYPSRPDTQYFGPGTRLTVL.